What follows are 29 T cell receptor beta chains derived from one specimen sequenced in a study of blood T cell repertoires in COVID-19. Using immunoSEQ multiplex PCR, the repertoire was profiled, and TCRdb retains in-frame clones only, with some absent. Among 95,000 to 150,000 clones listed, 88% were seen once. The specimen sequenced was peripheral blood. Receptors originate from a middle-aged man with acute or convalescent COVID-19.

This chain uses TRBV7-8 with TRBJ2-7; 9 bases are a match to TRBD2. The trim removed 2 bases at V and 4 bases at J, leaving 3 bases unmatched. The CDR3 contains 14 residues. The germline V gene encodes CDR1 SGHVS and CDR2 FQNEAQ. The CDR3 nucleotides read TGTGCCAGCAGCTTACTAGGACTAGCGTACGAGCAGTACTTC. It translates to CASSLLGLAYEQYF. The full variable domain, in which reference TRBV7-8 and TRBJ2-7 provide the parts outside the CDR3, is GAGVSQSPRYKVAKRGQDVALRCDPISGHVSLFWYQQALGQGPEFLTYFQNEAQLDKSGLPSDRFFAERPEGSVSTLKIQRTQQEDSAVYLCASSLLGLAYEQYFGPGTRLTVT.

The rearrangement joins TRBV6-6 to TRBJ2-1; D is perhaps TRBD2 (6 bases). The CDR3 has 13 residues. Germline V gene lookup returns CDR1 MNHNY and CDR2 SVGAGI (reference sequence). V lost 6 bases, J lost 6 bases, and 12 bases lay in between. Here the CDR3 DNA reads TGTGCCAGCAGATCCGTGGGGGGCAATGAGCAGTTCTTC. It translates to CASRSVGGNEQFF.

V and J are TRBV18 and TRBJ2-2; 8 nucleotides align to TRBD1. V lost 3 bases, J lost 7 bases, and 10 bases stayed unmatched. This CDR3 spans 16 amino acids. Per germline, CDR1 KGHSH and CDR2 LQKENI. CDR3 DNA: TGTGCCAGCTCACCTTCCGAGACAGGGGTTATCGGGGAGCTGTTTTTT. Translation: CASSPSETGVIGELFF.

This clone has a single count. The chain recombines TRBV19 with TRBJ2-7; 7 bases map to TRBD2. The V gene's germline CDR1 is LNHDA and CDR2 SQIVND (reference sequence). The CDR3 extends over 14 amino acids. V trimming: 4 bases; J trimming: 7 bases; junction bases outside the gene matches: 10. The CDR3 DNA reads TGTGCCAGTAGTACTTCCGGGGGGTATTGGGAGCAGTACTTC. It translates to CASSTSGGYWEQYF.

The chain combines TRBV11-2 with TRBJ1-6; 8 bases are shared with TRBD1. Per the germline V gene, CDR1 is SGHAT and CDR2 is FQNNGV. J gave up 7 bases and V 1 base, and 0 bases lay outside the gene matches. There are 14 residues in the CDR3. The CDR3, as DNA: TGTGCCAGCAGCTTAGGGACAGGGAATTCACCCCTCCACTTT. Translation: CASSLGTGNSPLHF. Looking up the rest from reference TRBV11-2 and TRBJ1-6 gives the full variable domain: EAGVAQSPRYKIIEKRQSVAFWCNPISGHATLYWYQQILGQGPKLLIQFQNNGVVDDSQLPKDRFSAERLKGVDSTLKIQPAKLEDSAVYLCASSLGTGNSPLHFGNGTRLTVT.

The rearrangement joins TRBV7-6 to TRBJ2-5, with a tentative D call TRBD1 (6 bases). The CDR3 has 15 amino acids. V lost 5 bases and J lost 1, with 14 bases in between. Per germline, CDR1 SGHVS and CDR2 FNYEAQ. The CDR3 nucleotides read TGTGCCAGCAGCCCAGAGGGGACACCCCAAGAGACCCAGTACTTC. It translates to CASSPEGTPQETQYF.

V usage is TRBV5-4 and J usage is TRBJ2-7; 11 nucleotides line up with TRBD2. Germline V lookup: CDR1 SGHNT, CDR2 YYREEE (reference sequence). V lost 4 bases, J lost 0 bases, and 3 bases stayed unmatched. CDR3 length: 15 residues. The CDR3 sequence: CASSVTSGSSYEQYF. The CDR3 DNA reads TGTGCCAGCAGCGTCACTAGCGGGAGCTCCTACGAGCAGTACTTC.

This clone has a handful of counts. The V and J genes are TRBV6-5 and TRBJ1-5; TRBD1 matches at 10 bases. CDR3 length equals 13 residues. J lost 9 bases, V lost 10 bases, and 9 bases had no gene match. CDR1 and CDR2 from the germline V gene are MNHEY and SVGAGI. This chain's CDR3 is CAIDRGRIGPQHF. CDR3 DNA sequence: TGTGCCATTGACAGGGGGCGGATCGGGCCCCAGCATTTT.

This clone was detected only a few times. Other DNA variants within this sample encode the same CDR3. The chain uses TRBV9 and TRBJ1-5; D is uncertain. CDR1 and CDR2 (germline): SGDLS, YYNGEE. V lost 4 bases and J 1 base, leaving 9 bases between the germline ends. CDR3 size: 14 residues. The CDR3 DNA reads TGTGCCAGCAGCCCAGGTGTGAGCAATCAGCCCCAGCATTTT. This gives the protein CASSPGVSNQPQHF.

The genes are TRBV4-3 and TRBJ1-1; D unresolved. CDR1 and CDR2 from the germline V gene are LGHNA and YSLEER. The CDR3 has 13 residues. With 4 bases removed from V and 2 bases from J, the gap between germline ends came to 8 bases. This CDR3 reads CASSRAVNTEAFF. CDR3 in DNA: TGCGCCAGCAGCCGAGCGGTCAACACTGAAGCTTTCTTT.

The chain uses TRBV18 and TRBJ2-7, with 10 bases that match TRBD2. Germline V lookup: CDR1 KGHSH, CDR2 LQKENI. V dropped 3 bases and J dropped 4; count of bases not matched to a gene: 12. This CDR3 spans 17 amino acids. CDR3 protein: CASSPGLLAGASYEQYF. The CDR3 nucleotides are TGTGCCAGCTCACCTGGTTTGCTAGCGGGAGCCTCTTACGAGCAGTACTTC.

The chain joins TRBV12-5 to TRBJ2-2; the D is unclear. Between the trimmed V and J ends, which lost 2 bases and 0 bases, there was a span of 7 bases. CDR1 LGHNT and CDR2 FRNRAP come from the germline V gene. This CDR3 comprises 15 residues. The CDR3 spells CASGLLAANTGELFF. The CDR3 DNA reads TGTGCTAGTGGTTTGTTAGCTGCGAACACCGGGGAGCTGTTTTTT.

V and J are TRBV5-1 and TRBJ1-2; TRBD1 is a possible D gene (6 bases). This CDR3 has 15 residues. V shed 4 bases and J shed 10 bases, with 23 bases lying between them. Germline V gene lookup returns CDR1 SGHRS and CDR2 YFSETQ. CDR3 amino acids: CASSGSPTGRISYTF. The DNA of the CDR3 is TGCGCCAGCAGCGGATCCCCGACAGGCCGCATATCCTACACCTTC.

This chain joins TRBV12-3 or TRBV12-4 and TRBJ1-2; TRBD1 matches 9 bases. The CDR3 covers 13 residues. The V gene end was trimmed by 4 bases and the J gene end by 7 bases; junction bases not matched to a gene: 4. For the CDR3, the DNA is TGTGCCAGCAGTTCACAGGGGGCGCTTGGCTACACCTTC. Protein product: CASSSQGALGYTF.

The genes are TRBV3-1 (or the pseudogene TRBV3-2) and TRBJ1-5; D might be TRBD1 (5 bases). The V gene lost 0 bases and the J gene lost 0 bases, with 9 bases spanning the gap. Germline CDR1 is LGHDT and CDR2 is YNNKEL (reference sequence). The CDR3 has 16 residues. CDR3 sequence (DNA): TGTGCCAGCAGCCAAGATCGCCAGGGTAGCAATCAGCCCCAGCATTTT. Protein product: CASSQDRQGSNQPQHF.

The chain uses TRBV19 and TRBJ1-1; D ambiguous. V lost 4 bases to trimming and J lost 4 bases, with 13 bases between them. CDR3 length: 14 residues. Germline V gene sequence: CDR1 LNHDA, CDR2 SQIVND (reference sequence). In DNA, the CDR3 is TGTGCCAGTAGTAAATCCGCGGGGAGCACTGAAGCTTTCTTT. Protein product: CASSKSAGSTEAFF. Filled out from reference TRBV19 and TRBJ1-1, the complete variable domain reads DGGITQSPKYLFRKEGQNVTLSCEQNLNHDAMYWYRQDPGQGLRLIYYSQIVNDFQKGDIAEGYSVSREKKESFPLTVTSAQKNPTAFYLCASSKSAGSTEAFFGQGTRLTVV.

The V and J genes are TRBV6-5 and TRBJ1-1, with D unresolved. The V gene's germline CDR1 is MNHEY and CDR2 SVGAGI. The V gene lost 7 bases and the J gene lost 8 bases, with 17 bases spanning the gap. CDR3 length: 13 residues. In DNA, the CDR3 is TGTGCCAGCACCTCGTTCGGGGTAGGAGAAGCTTTCTTT. It is translated as CASTSFGVGEAFF.

The V and J genes are TRBV5-4 and TRBJ2-7; TRBD2 is a possible D gene (6 bases). The CDR3 runs to 14 residues. Trimming removed 3 bases from V and 5 bases from J, with 15 bases in between. Per the germline V gene, CDR1 is SGHNT and CDR2 is YYREEE (reference sequence). Here the CDR3 reads CASSSGLAVDEQYF. CDR3 nucleotide sequence: TGTGCCAGCAGCTCCGGATTAGCGGTAGACGAGCAGTACTTC.

The chain employs TRBV6-4 and TRBJ1-6, with TRBD1 identical over 9 bases. This CDR3 comprises 13 residues. Trimming took 4 bases from V and 8 from J; bases not matched to a gene: 0. In germline, CDR1 is MRHNA, CDR2 SNTAGT. The CDR3 region has the DNA TGTGCCAGCAGTGGGACAGGGGATTCACCCCTCCACTTT. It specifies CASSGTGDSPLHF.

The chain has TRBV7-9 and TRBJ1-2, with D maybe TRBD1 (5 bases). This CDR3 has 15 amino acids. V was cut by 0 bases and J by 7 bases, with 15 bases left in between. Germline V gene lookup returns CDR1 SEHNR and CDR2 FQNEAQ (reference sequence). In nucleotides, the CDR3 is TGTGCCAGCAGCTTAGCGAACCCCAGGGAAAGTGGCTACACCTTC. Translated: CASSLANPRESGYTF.

This clone was detected only once. The rearrangement uses TRBV10-3 and TRBJ2-1; TRBD2 matches at 10 bases. The CDR3 loop spans 16 amino acids. Trimming removed 4 bases from V and 6 bases from J; junction bases left unmatched: 9. Germline assignment: CDR1 ENHRY and CDR2 SYGVKD. The CDR3 loop reads CAISVVPSGSGNEQFF. The CDR3 bases are TGTGCCATCAGTGTGGTCCCTAGCGGGAGTGGCAATGAGCAGTTCTTC.

This sequence joins TRBV27 and TRBJ1-6, with D possibly matching TRBD1 (5 bases). The germline V gene has CDR1 MNHEY and CDR2 SMNVEV (reference sequence). This CDR3 spans 14 amino acids. V was pared by 6 bases and J by 6 bases, with 12 bases between. DNA for the CDR3: TGTGCCAGCAGGGTCGACAGTCGTAATTCACCCCTCCACTTT. Amino acids: CASRVDSRNSPLHF.

There are a few counts of this clone. V usage is TRBV28 and J usage is TRBJ2-3; TRBD2 is a possible D gene (6 bases). This CDR3 has 13 amino acids. V was clipped by 5 bases and J by 6 bases, with 12 bases between them. Per germline, CDR1 MDHEN and CDR2 SYDVKM. The CDR3: CASSLGGLDTQYF. CDR3 DNA: TGTGCCAGCAGTCTTGGAGGGCTGGATACGCAGTATTTT.

The chain has TRBV3-1 (or the pseudogene TRBV3-2) and TRBJ1-6, with 7 bases that match TRBD1. Germline trimming cut 4 bases from V and 7 bases from J; bases unmatched to any gene: 4. The germline V gene has CDR1 LGHDT and CDR2 YNNKEL (reference sequence). CDR3 size: 14 residues. The CDR3 nucleotides read TGTGCCAGCAGCCTCCGGGACAGCAATTCACCCCTCCACTTT. This codes for CASSLRDSNSPLHF.

V gene TRBV19 combines with J gene TRBJ1-2, with D perhaps matching TRBD1 (6 bases). The CDR3 extends over 16 amino acids. Per germline, CDR1 LNHDA and CDR2 SQIVND (reference sequence). With 7 bases removed from V and 7 bases from J, the gap between germline ends came to 25 bases. The CDR3 coding sequence is TGTGCCAGTAAGGCGATAAAGGACAGACAACTATCTGGCTACACCTTC. Translation gives CASKAIKDRQLSGYTF.

V gene TRBV6-2 or TRBV6-3 combines with J gene TRBJ1-1, with D possibly TRBD1 on 5 matching bases. CDR1 and CDR2 from the germline V gene are MNHEY and SVGEGT. CDR3 size: 14 residues. The ends were cut back, 4 bases at V and 3 bases at J, with 12 bases in the middle. The CDR3 sequence is CASSFGRGDTEAFF. The CDR3 nucleotides are TGTGCCAGCAGTTTCGGTCGGGGGGACACTGAAGCTTTCTTT.

V is TRBV4-1 and J is TRBJ2-2; the match to TRBD2 covers 10 bases. This CDR3 has 16 residues. V lost 4 bases to trimming and J lost 7 bases; unmatched junction nucleotides: 9. Germline V gene lookup returns CDR1 MGHRA and CDR2 YSYEKL. CDR3 bases: TGCGCCAGCAGCCTTACAGCGGGAGGGCCTATCGGGGAGCTGTTTTTT. Translated, it gives CASSLTAGGPIGELFF.

The genes are TRBV7-2 and TRBJ2-3, with D unclear. Germline V gene data show CDR1 as SGHTA and CDR2 as FQGNSA. The CDR3 covers 12 residues. V gave up 5 bases and J gave up 6 bases, with 9 bases separating them. The CDR3 loop is CASSRFSDTQYF. The CDR3 nucleotides are TGTGCCAGCAGCCGGTTCTCGGATACGCAGTATTTT.

The chain combines TRBV27 with TRBJ2-7; the D gene is possibly TRBD1 (6 bases). Germline CDR1 and CDR2: MNHEY and SMNVEV (reference sequence). This CDR3 region has 13 residues. The V end was cut by 8 bases, the J end by 2 bases, with 13 bases between. CDR3 sequence reads: CASGPDSAYEQYF. The CDR3 DNA reads TGTGCCAGCGGTCCGGACAGTGCCTACGAGCAGTACTTC.